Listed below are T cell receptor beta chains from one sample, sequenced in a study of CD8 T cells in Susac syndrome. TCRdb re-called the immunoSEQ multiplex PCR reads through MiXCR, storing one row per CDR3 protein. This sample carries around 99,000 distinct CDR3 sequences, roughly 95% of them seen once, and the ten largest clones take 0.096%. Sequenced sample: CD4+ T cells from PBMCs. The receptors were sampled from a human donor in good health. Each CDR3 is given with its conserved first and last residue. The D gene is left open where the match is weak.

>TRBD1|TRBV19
CASSSGQGRGNEQFF
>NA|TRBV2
CASRGEGGNTIYF
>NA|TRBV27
CASSQGNSNQPQHF
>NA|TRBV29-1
CSVEIFAADTEAFF
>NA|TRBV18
CASSPPGAGSMNTEAFF
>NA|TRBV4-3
CASSQERDNEQFF
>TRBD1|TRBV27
CASSLKRVWAGGKYEQYF
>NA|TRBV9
CASSVGGIYGYTF
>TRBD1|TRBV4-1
CASSTRQGAFTNYGYTF
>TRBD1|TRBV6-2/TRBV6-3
CASSPGQAYYEQYF
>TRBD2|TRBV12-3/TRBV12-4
CASSLSGGKRGEQYF
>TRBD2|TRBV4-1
CASSQDPSGSDKTQYF
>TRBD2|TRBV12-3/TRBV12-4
CASSLVPGLRAGNIQYF
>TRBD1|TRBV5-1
CASSGVTGSSGANVLTF
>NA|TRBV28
CASSFDAHYGYTF
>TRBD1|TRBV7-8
CASSPGQGRDEQYF
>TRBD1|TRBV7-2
CASSPETGRGNYGYTF
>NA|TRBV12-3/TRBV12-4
CASSFMGSGANVLTF
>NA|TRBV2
CASSGRTRNQETQYF
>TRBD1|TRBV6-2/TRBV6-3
CASSRARGFSYEQYF
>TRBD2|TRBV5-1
CASSETSGVVFYEQYF
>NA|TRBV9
CASKEGTGANVLTF
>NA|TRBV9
CASSSQLVGGTEAFF
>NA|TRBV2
CASSEDLAKNIQYF
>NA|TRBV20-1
CSARDPGNSYEQYF
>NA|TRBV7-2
CASSLGPGLGNQPQHF
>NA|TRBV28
CASSYLGGNQPQHF
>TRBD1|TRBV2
CASRDTGGQTQYF
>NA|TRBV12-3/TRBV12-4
CASSLLGAKNIQYF
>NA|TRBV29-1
CSVEDRGGAYNEQFF
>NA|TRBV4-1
CASSRAVQETQYF
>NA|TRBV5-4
CASSLDAAMIMNTEAFF
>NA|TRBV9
CASSATVAKNIQYF
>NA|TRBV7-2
CASSFFETQYF
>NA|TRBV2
CASSRPVINTEAFF
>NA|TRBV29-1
CSVEGTGLLTYEQYF